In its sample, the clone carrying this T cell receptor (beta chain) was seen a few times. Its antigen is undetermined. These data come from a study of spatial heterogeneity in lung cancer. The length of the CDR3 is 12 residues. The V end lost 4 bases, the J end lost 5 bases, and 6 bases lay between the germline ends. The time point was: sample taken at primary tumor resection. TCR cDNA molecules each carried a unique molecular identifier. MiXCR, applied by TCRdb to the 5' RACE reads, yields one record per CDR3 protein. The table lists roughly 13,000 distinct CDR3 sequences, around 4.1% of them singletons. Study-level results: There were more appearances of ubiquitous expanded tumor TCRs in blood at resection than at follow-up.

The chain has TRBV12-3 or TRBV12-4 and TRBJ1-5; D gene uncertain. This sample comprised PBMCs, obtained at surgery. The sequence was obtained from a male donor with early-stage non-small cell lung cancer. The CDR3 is CASSYPYQPQHF. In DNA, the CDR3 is TGTGCCAGCAGTTACCCCTATCAGCCCCAGCATTTT.